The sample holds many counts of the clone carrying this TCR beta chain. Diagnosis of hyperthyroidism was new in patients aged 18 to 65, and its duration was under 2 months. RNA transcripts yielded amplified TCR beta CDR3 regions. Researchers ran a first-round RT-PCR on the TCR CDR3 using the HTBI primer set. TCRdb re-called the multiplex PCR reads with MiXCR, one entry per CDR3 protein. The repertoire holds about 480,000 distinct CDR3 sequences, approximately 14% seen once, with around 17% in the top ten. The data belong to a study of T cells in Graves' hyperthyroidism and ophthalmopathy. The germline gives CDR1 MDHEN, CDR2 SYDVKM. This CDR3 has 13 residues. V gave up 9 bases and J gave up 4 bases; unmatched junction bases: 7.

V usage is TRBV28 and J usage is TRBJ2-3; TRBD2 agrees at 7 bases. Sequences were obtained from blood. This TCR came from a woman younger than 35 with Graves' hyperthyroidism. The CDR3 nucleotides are TGTGCCAGTATAAGGGACTACTCAGATACGCAGTATTTT. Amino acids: CASIRDYSDTQYF.